The rows below give T cell receptor beta chains drawn from one sample of a study of OX40 agonist ivuxolimab in advanced cancers. Libraries were prepared by immunoSEQ multiplex PCR; TCRdb keeps only in-frame clonotypes and omits some of them. This repertoire shows some 64,000 clones, about 90% found once; its top ten account for roughly 25%. The sequenced sample was CD4+ or CD8+ T cells sorted from blood, obtained in a trial of the OX40 agonist ivuxolimab. The receptors were sampled from an adult with an advanced solid tumor such as melanoma, head and neck, liver or kidney cancer. Each CDR3 is given with its conserved first and last residue. A D gene is named only where the DNA matches it firmly. The size of a clone is reported for some rows only, either as once, few or many, or as a class for expanded clones.

j_call | clone_size | v_call | d_call | cdr3_nt | cdr3_aa
TRBJ2-2 | NA | TRBV28 | NA | TGTGCCAGCAGTTTCGTACCGGGGGACGCCGGGGAGCTGTTTTTT | CASSFVPGDAGELFF
TRBJ1-1 | NA | TRBV9 | NA | TGTGCCAGCAGCGTAGCATCGGTGAACACTGAAGCTTTCTTT | CASSVASVNTEAFF
TRBJ2-7 | NA | TRBV27 | NA | TGTGCCAGCAGTTTATTCGGGGACTACGAGCAGTACTTC | CASSLFGDYEQYF
TRBJ1-2 | few | TRBV28 | NA | TGTGCCAGCAGTTTTCCCGGGGTAGGCTACACCTTC | CASSFPGVGYTF
TRBJ2-1 | NA | TRBV7-8 | TRBD2 | TGTGCCAGCAGCCCACGGGGAGGGCCCAATGAGCAGTTCTTC | CASSPRGGPNEQFF
TRBJ2-2 | NA | TRBV7-8 | TRBD1 | TGTGCCAGCAGCACCAGGGACAGGGTACAGACCGGGGAGCTGTTTTTT | CASSTRDRVQTGELFF
TRBJ2-1 | NA | TRBV27 | NA | TGTGCCAGCAGGTCCAGCGGCCATGAGCAGTTCTTC | CASRSSGHEQFF
TRBJ2-5 | NA | TRBV28 | NA | TGTGCCAGCAGTTTTGATCCCTTCCAAGAGACCCAGTACTTC | CASSFDPFQETQYF
TRBJ1-1 | NA | TRBV12-5 | TRBD1 | TGTGCTAGTGCCTTCCAGACAGGGGTGGGCACTGAAGCTTTCTTT | CASAFQTGVGTEAFF
TRBJ2-5 | NA | TRBV11-2 | NA | TGTGCCAGCAGCTTAAATCCAAGAGAGACCCAGTACTTC | CASSLNPRETQYF
TRBJ2-3 | NA | TRBV7-3 | TRBD2 | TGTGCCAGCAGGATCATAGCGGGAGGAATAGATACGCAGTATTTT | CASRIIAGGIDTQYF
TRBJ1-5 | once | TRBV27 | TRBD1 | TGTGCCAGCAGTTTGACAGGGTTTAATCAGCCCCAGCATTTT | CASSLTGFNQPQHF
TRBJ2-4 | once | TRBV18 | NA | TGTGCCAGCTCACCACCGAGGGAGGACATTCAGTACTTC | CASSPPREDIQYF
TRBJ2-7 | NA | TRBV4-3 | NA | TGCGCCAGCAGCCAGGGCCCTTTCTACGAGCAGTACTTC | CASSQGPFYEQYF
TRBJ2-2 | NA | TRBV27 | NA | TGTGCCAGCAGTTTTGGGGGACGCTCCGGGGAGCTGTTTTTT | CASSFGGRSGELFF
TRBJ2-7 | NA | TRBV7-2 | NA | TGTGCCAGCAGCTTAGGAGGGAGTCCCTACGAGCAGTACTTC | CASSLGGSPYEQYF
TRBJ2-5 | NA | TRBV28 | TRBD2 | TGTGCCAGCAGGGCCTTACGGGCACTAGCGGAAGAGACCCAGTACTTC | CASRALRALAEETQYF
TRBJ2-5 | NA | TRBV5-4 | NA | TGTGCCCTGGGGGAAGTAGCGGAGACCCAGTACTTC | CALGEVAETQYF
TRBJ2-1 | NA | TRBV5-4 | TRBD1 | TGTGCCAGCATGCCTGACTGGGACAGGTTTCAGTTCTTC | CASMPDWDRFQFF
TRBJ2-5 | NA | TRBV9 | NA | TGTGCCAGCAGCGTAGGCAGAGGGGGGCTCCAAGAGACCCAGTACTTC | CASSVGRGGLQETQYF
TRBJ2-3 | NA | TRBV5-1 | TRBD2 | TGCGCCAGCAGCCAAATTAGCGGGAGGACCATAGATACGCAGTATTTT | CASSQISGRTIDTQYF
TRBJ2-3 | NA | TRBV7-3 | NA | TGTGCCAGCAGCTTAAGCGGCGGGGCGGCAGATACGCAGTATTTT | CASSLSGGAADTQYF
TRBJ1-5 | once | TRBV6-1 | TRBD1 | TGTGCCAGCAGCCCCGGGACAGGGAGGCAGCCCCAGCATTTT | CASSPGTGRQPQHF
TRBJ2-3 | NA | TRBV4-1 | TRBD1 | TGCGCCAGCAGCCAGACAGGGTTGGGAGATACGCAGTATTTT | CASSQTGLGDTQYF
TRBJ2-7 | once | TRBV7-9 | NA | TGTGCCAGCAGAGATGGGACAAGGGACGAGCAGTACTTC | CASRDGTRDEQYF
TRBJ2-3 | NA | TRBV28 | TRBD2 | TGTGCCAGCAGTTACCCTCCTAGCGGGAGCACAGATACGCAGTATTTT | CASSYPPSGSTDTQYF
TRBJ2-4 | NA | TRBV7-8 | TRBD2 | TGTGCCAGCAGCTTAGGACTAGCGGGAGGAGAAGGCATTCAGTACTTC | CASSLGLAGGEGIQYF
TRBJ1-1 | NA | TRBV7-9 | NA | TGTGCCAGCAGCTTTGGGGACGGGGGAACTGAAGCTTTCTTT | CASSFGDGGTEAFF
TRBJ1-2 | NA | TRBV28 | NA | TGTGCCAGCAGTTTTCTGGGGGGAGGCTACACCTTC | CASSFLGGGYTF
TRBJ1-1 | NA | TRBV7-9 | NA | TGTGCCACCCTGGAGGGGAACACTGAAGCTTTCTTT | CATLEGNTEAFF
TRBJ2-4 | NA | TRBV6-6 | NA | TGTGCCAGCAGTTACTATTCAGGGCCAGTTCAGTACTTC | CASSYYSGPVQYF
TRBJ2-3 | NA | TRBV9 | TRBD2 | TGTGCCAGCAGCGTTGACCTTCTAGCGGGAAAAGATACGCAGTATTTT | CASSVDLLAGKDTQYF
TRBJ2-7 | NA | TRBV27 | TRBD2 | TGTGCCAGCAGCCTGGGACTAGCGGGAGCTTACGAGCAGTACTTC | CASSLGLAGAYEQYF
TRBJ2-1 | NA | TRBV30 | TRBD2 | TGTGCCTGGAGTGTTCCGCCTAGCGGGCCCTACAATGAGCAGTTCTTC | CAWSVPPSGPYNEQFF
TRBJ2-1 | NA | TRBV6-5 | NA | TGTGCCAGCAGTTACTCCGGTCCGTACAATGAGCAGTTCTTC | CASSYSGPYNEQFF
TRBJ2-7 | NA | TRBV5-8 | TRBD1 | TGTGCCAGCAGCAGACCCCGGGACAGGGGGGCCTACGAGCAGTACTTC | CASSRPRDRGAYEQYF
TRBJ2-2 | NA | TRBV9 | TRBD2 | TGTGCCAGCAGCGTAGAAGGGGAGCGGGACTCCCCCGGGGAGCTGTTTTTT | CASSVEGERDSPGELFF
TRBJ1-2 | NA | TRBV30 | NA | TGTGCCTTCCGGACAGACGACTATGGCTACACCTTC | CAFRTDDYGYTF
TRBJ2-7 | once | TRBV7-9 | TRBD2 | TGTGCCAGCAGCCCCCCGGGACTAGCGGTGGGGTCCTTC | CASSPPGLAVGSF
TRBJ2-3 | NA | TRBV27 | NA | TGTGCCAGCAGTTTGTACGGTACGGCGGATACGCAGTATTTT | CASSLYGTADTQYF
TRBJ1-4 | NA | TRBV4-1 | TRBD1 | TGCGCCAGCAGCCAACGCGACAGGGGTCCAAATGAAAAACTGTTTTTT | CASSQRDRGPNEKLFF
TRBJ2-2 | NA | TRBV5-1 | TRBD1 | TGCGCCAGCAGCCCGGGGACAGCGGCCGCCGGGGAGCTGTTTTTT | CASSPGTAAAGELFF
TRBJ1-1 | NA | TRBV4-3 | NA | TGCGCCAGCAGCCAAAACCTAGGGACTGAAGCTTTCTTT | CASSQNLGTEAFF
TRBJ2-7 | NA | TRBV6-1 | TRBD1 | TGTGCCAGCAGTCCACAGGGGTACGAGCAGTACTTC | CASSPQGYEQYF
TRBJ1-5 | NA | TRBV9 | NA | TGTGCCAGCAGCCCGGGGGGGGCCAGTCAGCCCCAGCATTTT | CASSPGGASQPQHF
TRBJ2-1 | NA | TRBV5-1 | TRBD1 | TGCGCCAGCAGCTTGGAGGGGACAGGGGGCAATGAGCAGTTCTTC | CASSLEGTGGNEQFF
TRBJ2-7 | once | TRBV5-1 | TRBD1 | TGCGCCAGCAGCTTTAGTTCACAGGGGATGGAGCAGTACTTC | CASSFSSQGMEQYF
TRBJ1-1 | NA | TRBV18 | NA | TGTGCCAGCTCACCCTCGCGGTTAGAAGCTTTCTTT | CASSPSRLEAFF
TRBJ2-1 | once | TRBV9 | TRBD2 | TGTGCCAGCAGCGCCCGTAGCGGGAGTTCCTACAATGAGCAGTTCTTC | CASSARSGSSYNEQFF
TRBJ2-1 | NA | TRBV4-1 | NA | TGCGCCAGCACCCCCGTGTTGGGTTCCGATGAGCAGTTCTTC | CASTPVLGSDEQFF
TRBJ2-7 | NA | TRBV9 | NA | TGTGCCAGCAGCGCCCCAGGCCACGAGCAGTACTTC | CASSAPGHEQYF
TRBJ2-1 | NA | TRBV9 | TRBD2 | TGTGCCAGCAGCTCCGGGACTAGTTATAATGAGCAGTTCTTC | CASSSGTSYNEQFF
TRBJ1-1 | NA | TRBV30 | NA | TGTGCCTGGAGTGTACAATCCGCTGGCACTGAAGCTTTCTTT | CAWSVQSAGTEAFF
TRBJ2-2 | NA | TRBV11-2 | TRBD2 | TGTGCCAGCAATTTCGGGGGGTACACCGGGGAGCTGTTTTTT | CASNFGGYTGELFF
TRBJ2-7 | NA | TRBV5-8 | TRBD2 | TGTGCCAGCAGCTTGGCCATGGGAGGGTACGAGCAGTACTTC | CASSLAMGGYEQYF
TRBJ2-1 | NA | TRBV27 | NA | TGTGCCAGCAGTTCGGCAGATTACAATGAGCAGTTCTTC | CASSSADYNEQFF
TRBJ2-3 | NA | TRBV2 | NA | TGTGCCAGCAAGGGACTAGATACGCAGTATTTT | CASKGLDTQYF
TRBJ2-7 | NA | TRBV7-2 | TRBD1 | TGTGCCAGCAGCTTAGTGGCAGGGGGCTACGAGCAGTACTTC | CASSLVAGGYEQYF
TRBJ2-1 | few | TRBV9 | TRBD2 | TGTGCCAGCAGCGTAGGGCTAGCGGGGTACAATGAGCAGTTCTTC | CASSVGLAGYNEQFF
TRBJ2-3 | once | TRBV27 | NA | TGTGCCAGCAGTCCGTCTTATGGGCAAGATACGCAGTATTTT | CASSPSYGQDTQYF